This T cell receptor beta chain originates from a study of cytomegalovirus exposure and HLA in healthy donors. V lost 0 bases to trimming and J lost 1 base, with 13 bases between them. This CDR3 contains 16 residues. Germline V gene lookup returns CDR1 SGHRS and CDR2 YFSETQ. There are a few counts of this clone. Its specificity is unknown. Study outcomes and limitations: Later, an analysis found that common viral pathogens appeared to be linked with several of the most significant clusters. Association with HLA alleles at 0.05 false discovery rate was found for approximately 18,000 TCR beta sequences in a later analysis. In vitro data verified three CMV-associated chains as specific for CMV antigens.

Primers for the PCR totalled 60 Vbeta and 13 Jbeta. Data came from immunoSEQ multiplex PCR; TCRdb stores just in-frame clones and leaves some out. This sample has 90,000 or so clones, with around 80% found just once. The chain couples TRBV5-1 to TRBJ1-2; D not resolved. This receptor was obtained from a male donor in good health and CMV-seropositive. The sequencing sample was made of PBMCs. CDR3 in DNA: TGCGCCAGCAGCTTGGAGCCCGGTTATCTTAACTATGGCTACACCTTC. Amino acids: CASSLEPGYLNYGYTF.